Listed below are T cell receptor beta chains from one sample, sequenced in a study of T-cell reconstitution after alpha-beta-depleted transplantation in children. TCRdb re-derived calls from the PCR reads in MiXCR, one entry per CDR3 protein. The sample has around 45,000 distinct CDR3 sequences; about 47% are singletons. This specimen was peripheral blood, taken before TCRalphabeta/CD19-depleted stem cell transplant. Receptors were obtained from a boy under three years old with SCID, due to receive a stem cell transplant. CDR3s include the opening cysteine and the closing phenylalanine or tryptophan. Each record gives: CDR3 protein, CDR3 DNA, J gene, V gene, D gene, clone size. A D gene is named only where the DNA matches it firmly. Size values are once, few and many counts, or a class for expanded clones, and some rows have none.

cdr3_aa: CASSPRGHFSYEQYF
cdr3_nt: TGTGCCAGCAGCCCCCGAGGGCACTTCTCCTACGAGCAGTACTTC
j_call: TRBJ2-7
v_call: TRBV7-2
d_call: NA
clone_size: NA

cdr3_aa: CASSPYRPVGTGELFF
cdr3_nt: TGTGCCAGCAGCCCCTACCGACCGGTGGGCACCGGGGAGCTGTTTTTT
j_call: TRBJ2-2
v_call: TRBV3-1
d_call: NA
clone_size: few

cdr3_aa: CASSNPRDHGVSYEQYF
cdr3_nt: TGTGCCAGCAGCAACCCCCGGGACCATGGGGTGTCCTACGAGCAGTACTTC
j_call: TRBJ2-7
v_call: TRBV7-6
d_call: NA
clone_size: few

cdr3_aa: CASSPLGTGGFSTDTQYF
cdr3_nt: TGCGCCAGCAGCCCCCTCGGGACAGGAGGATTTAGCACAGATACGCAGTATTTT
j_call: TRBJ2-3
v_call: TRBV4-1
d_call: TRBD1
clone_size: NA

cdr3_aa: CASSLETGGEQYF
cdr3_nt: TGCGCCAGCAGCCTAGAGACAGGGGGCGAGCAGTACTTC
j_call: TRBJ2-7
v_call: TRBV4-3
d_call: TRBD1
clone_size: NA

cdr3_aa: CASSYRQLTNEKLFF
cdr3_nt: TGTGCCAGCAGCTATCGACAATTAACTAATGAAAAACTGTTTTTT
j_call: TRBJ1-4
v_call: TRBV5-5
d_call: NA
clone_size: few

cdr3_aa: CASSLDLTRAGYEQYF
cdr3_nt: TGTGCCAGCAGCTTAGATTTGACCCGAGCCGGCTACGAGCAGTACTTC
j_call: TRBJ2-7
v_call: TRBV7-2
d_call: NA
clone_size: once

cdr3_aa: CASSPGPGGQETQYF
cdr3_nt: TGTGCCAGCAGCCCGGGCCCCGGGGGCCAAGAGACCCAGTACTTC
j_call: TRBJ2-5
v_call: TRBV7-2
d_call: NA
clone_size: NA

cdr3_aa: CASSLWGTPPNTEAFF
cdr3_nt: TGTGCCAGCAGTTTATGGGGCACCCCCCCGAACACTGAAGCTTTCTTT
j_call: TRBJ1-1
v_call: TRBV27
d_call: NA
clone_size: few

cdr3_aa: CAISRTGSSYEQYF
cdr3_nt: TGTGCCATCAGTCGGACAGGGTCCTCCTACGAGCAGTACTTC
j_call: TRBJ2-7
v_call: TRBV10-3
d_call: TRBD1
clone_size: NA

cdr3_aa: CASSESVGVREQFF
cdr3_nt: TGTGCCAGCAGTGAATCTGTTGGGGTAAGAGAGCAGTTCTTC
j_call: TRBJ2-1
v_call: TRBV2
d_call: NA
clone_size: NA

cdr3_aa: CSARNSGTGRLEQYF
cdr3_nt: TGCAGTGCTAGGAATAGCGGGACAGGGCGTCTGGAGCAGTACTTC
j_call: TRBJ2-7
v_call: TRBV20-1
d_call: NA
clone_size: NA

cdr3_aa: CASSQDEGYGYTF
cdr3_nt: TGCGCCAGCAGCCAAGACGAGGGCTATGGCTACACCTTC
j_call: TRBJ1-2
v_call: TRBV4-3
d_call: NA
clone_size: many

cdr3_aa: CASSPRAGPYEQYF
cdr3_nt: TGTGCCAGCAGTCCCCGGGCAGGCCCCTACGAGCAGTACTTC
j_call: TRBJ2-7
v_call: TRBV6-1
d_call: NA
clone_size: NA

cdr3_aa: CASSVSVYNEQFF
cdr3_nt: TGTGCCAGCAGCGTGTCCGTCTACAATGAGCAGTTCTTC
j_call: TRBJ2-1
v_call: TRBV5-6
d_call: NA
clone_size: many

cdr3_aa: CASSEKGQGATTQYF
cdr3_nt: TGCGCCAGCAGCGAGAAGGGACAGGGGGCGACTACGCAGTATTTT
j_call: TRBJ2-3
v_call: TRBV4-1
d_call: TRBD1
clone_size: NA

cdr3_aa: CASSYSSYEQYF
cdr3_nt: TGTGCCAGCAGCTACAGTTCCTACGAGCAGTACTTC
j_call: TRBJ2-7
v_call: TRBV7-9
d_call: NA
clone_size: NA

cdr3_aa: CASSLLGTTESHEQYF
cdr3_nt: TGTGCCAGCAGCCTACTCGGGACTACCGAAAGCCACGAGCAGTACTTC
j_call: TRBJ2-7
v_call: TRBV4-2
d_call: TRBD2
clone_size: NA

cdr3_aa: CASSFGQGGYEQYF
cdr3_nt: TGTGCCAGCAGTTTCGGACAGGGGGGCTACGAGCAGTACTTC
j_call: TRBJ2-7
v_call: TRBV6-5
d_call: TRBD1
clone_size: many

cdr3_aa: CASRGLGVSTDTQYF
cdr3_nt: TGTGCCAGCAGGGGACTTGGGGTTAGCACAGATACGCAGTATTTT
j_call: TRBJ2-3
v_call: TRBV11-2
d_call: NA
clone_size: NA

cdr3_aa: CASSTGLAGGRYNEQFF
cdr3_nt: TGTGCCAGCAGTACTGGACTAGCGGGGGGCCGATACAATGAGCAGTTCTTC
j_call: TRBJ2-1
v_call: TRBV12-3/TRBV12-4
d_call: TRBD2
clone_size: many

cdr3_aa: CSAPRQRAGAMSSYNEQFF
cdr3_nt: TGCAGTGCTCCCCGCCAGCGAGCGGGCGCCATGAGCTCCTACAATGAGCAGTTCTTC
j_call: TRBJ2-1
v_call: TRBV20-1
d_call: NA
clone_size: few

cdr3_aa: CASRLGPKGSEYF
cdr3_nt: TGTGCCAGCAGACTCGGCCCCAAAGGGTCGGAGTACTTC
j_call: TRBJ2-7
v_call: TRBV6-2/TRBV6-3
d_call: NA
clone_size: once

cdr3_aa: CASSYPGHEQYF
cdr3_nt: TGTGCCAGCAGTTACCCAGGGCACGAGCAGTACTTC
j_call: TRBJ2-7
v_call: TRBV6-2/TRBV6-3
d_call: NA
clone_size: NA

cdr3_aa: CASSLGWDTEAFF
cdr3_nt: TGTGCCAGCAGCTTGGGGTGGGACACTGAAGCTTTCTTT
j_call: TRBJ1-1
v_call: TRBV11-2
d_call: NA
clone_size: NA

cdr3_aa: CSARRGAGYDQPQHF
cdr3_nt: TGCAGTGCTAGGAGAGGGGCCGGTTACGATCAGCCCCAGCATTTT
j_call: TRBJ1-5
v_call: TRBV20-1
d_call: NA
clone_size: NA

cdr3_aa: CASSHLGTGGNEQYF
cdr3_nt: TGCGCCAGCAGTCATCTCGGGACAGGGGGTAACGAGCAGTACTTC
j_call: TRBJ2-7
v_call: TRBV5-1
d_call: TRBD1
clone_size: NA

cdr3_aa: CASSRSSGGALDTQYF
cdr3_nt: TGTGCCAGCAGCCGCTCTAGCGGGGGGGCCCTAGATACGCAGTATTTT
j_call: TRBJ2-3
v_call: TRBV3-1
d_call: TRBD2
clone_size: few

cdr3_aa: CSARRQGGTGELFF
cdr3_nt: TGCAGTGCTAGAAGACAGGGGGGAACCGGGGAGCTGTTTTTT
j_call: TRBJ2-2
v_call: TRBV20-1
d_call: TRBD1
clone_size: NA

cdr3_aa: CSARSPGALNEKLFF
cdr3_nt: TGCAGTGCTAGGAGCCCAGGGGCCCTTAATGAAAAACTGTTTTTT
j_call: TRBJ1-4
v_call: TRBV20-1
d_call: NA
clone_size: NA

cdr3_aa: CASSQDRRDQGRDTQYF
cdr3_nt: TGCGCCAGCAGCCAAGATAGGCGGGACCAGGGCCGAGATACGCAGTATTTT
j_call: TRBJ2-3
v_call: TRBV4-1
d_call: NA
clone_size: NA

cdr3_aa: CASSVGGIDEKLFF
cdr3_nt: TGTGCCAGCAGCGTAGGAGGGATCGATGAAAAACTGTTTTTT
j_call: TRBJ1-4
v_call: TRBV9
d_call: NA
clone_size: NA

cdr3_aa: CATSRDRQGPLLALSGANVLTF
cdr3_nt: TGTGCCACCAGCAGAGATAGACAGGGACCCCTCTTGGCTCTCTCTGGGGCCAACGTCCTGACTTTC
j_call: TRBJ2-6
v_call: TRBV15
d_call: TRBD1
clone_size: NA

cdr3_aa: CASSFREKLFF
cdr3_nt: TGTGCCAGCAGCTTCAGGGAAAAACTGTTTTTT
j_call: TRBJ1-4
v_call: TRBV5-8
d_call: NA
clone_size: NA

cdr3_aa: CASSFGQNYGYTF
cdr3_nt: TGTGCCAGCAGTTTTGGACAGAACTATGGCTACACCTTC
j_call: TRBJ1-2
v_call: TRBV12-3/TRBV12-4
d_call: NA
clone_size: NA

cdr3_aa: CASSPGTPNSGNTIYF
cdr3_nt: TGCGCCAGCAGCCCAGGAACCCCTAACTCTGGAAACACCATATATTTT
j_call: TRBJ1-3
v_call: TRBV5-1
d_call: NA
clone_size: once

cdr3_aa: CASSLGEGQYF
cdr3_nt: TGTGCCAGCAGCTTGGGAGAGGGGCAGTACTTC
j_call: TRBJ2-7
v_call: TRBV5-6
d_call: NA
clone_size: NA

cdr3_aa: CASSFGGNYGYTF
cdr3_nt: TGTGCCAGCAGTTTTGGGGGGAACTATGGCTACACCTTC
j_call: TRBJ1-2
v_call: TRBV6-2/TRBV6-3
d_call: NA
clone_size: NA

cdr3_aa: CASRYTDTQYF
cdr3_nt: TGCGCCTCGCGGTACACAGATACGCAGTATTTT
j_call: TRBJ2-3
v_call: TRBV4-1
d_call: NA
clone_size: NA

cdr3_aa: CSVESQPRETQYF
cdr3_nt: TGCAGCGTTGAATCCCAGCCCAGAGAGACCCAGTACTTC
j_call: TRBJ2-5
v_call: TRBV29-1
d_call: NA
clone_size: NA

cdr3_aa: CASSYGTKRDTQYF
cdr3_nt: TGTGCCAGCAGTTACGGGACGAAAAGAGATACGCAGTATTTT
j_call: TRBJ2-3
v_call: TRBV6-2/TRBV6-3
d_call: NA
clone_size: NA

cdr3_aa: CASSESTANYGYTF
cdr3_nt: TGTGCCAGCAGTGAATCTACGGCTAACTATGGCTACACCTTC
j_call: TRBJ1-2
v_call: TRBV2
d_call: NA
clone_size: NA

cdr3_aa: CASSLRVPRSGANVLTF
cdr3_nt: TGTGCCAGCAGTTTGCGTGTCCCGAGGTCTGGGGCCAACGTCCTGACTTTC
j_call: TRBJ2-6
v_call: TRBV12-3/TRBV12-4
d_call: NA
clone_size: NA

cdr3_aa: CASSPNPFSGYTF
cdr3_nt: TGTGCCAGCAGCCCGAACCCTTTTTCTGGCTACACCTTC
j_call: TRBJ1-2
v_call: TRBV7-3
d_call: NA
clone_size: NA

cdr3_aa: CASSTAAEDTQYF
cdr3_nt: TGTGCCAGCAGTACCGCCGCGGAAGATACGCAGTATTTT
j_call: TRBJ2-3
v_call: TRBV6-4
d_call: NA
clone_size: few

cdr3_aa: CASSHNQNEQFF
cdr3_nt: TGTGCCAGCAGCCACAATCAAAATGAGCAGTTCTTC
j_call: TRBJ2-1
v_call: TRBV12-3/TRBV12-4
d_call: NA
clone_size: NA

cdr3_aa: CSARDDRALQAFF
cdr3_nt: TGCAGTGCTAGAGATGATAGGGCACTACAAGCTTTCTTT
j_call: TRBJ1-1
v_call: TRBV20-1
d_call: NA
clone_size: NA

cdr3_aa: CATSPTGAEAFF
cdr3_nt: TGTGCCACCAGCCCGACCGGGGCTGAAGCTTTCTTT
j_call: TRBJ1-1
v_call: TRBV24-1
d_call: NA
clone_size: NA

cdr3_aa: CASSLLAGNTGELFF
cdr3_nt: TGTGCCAGCAGTTTACTAGCGGGGAACACCGGGGAGCTGTTTTTT
j_call: TRBJ2-2
v_call: TRBV12-3/TRBV12-4
d_call: TRBD2
clone_size: NA

cdr3_aa: CASSLTSGRQGFNFGNTIYF
cdr3_nt: TGTGCCAGCAGCTTAACGTCCGGGAGGCAGGGGTTCAACTTCGGAAACACCATATATTTT
j_call: TRBJ1-3
v_call: TRBV11-1
d_call: NA
clone_size: NA

cdr3_aa: CASSVRDRGREQFF
cdr3_nt: TGTGCCAGCAGCGTCCGGGACAGGGGTCGTGAGCAGTTCTTC
j_call: TRBJ2-1
v_call: TRBV4-2
d_call: TRBD1
clone_size: many